The entry below gives a single T cell receptor (beta chain) sequence along with its context. Germline V gives CDR1 SGHDT, CDR2 YYEEEE. CDR3 length: 15 amino acids. The V gene lost 2 bases and the J gene lost 0 bases, with 9 bases spanning the gap. This sample stems from a study of blood T cell repertoires in COVID-19. Study in general: COVID-19 samples collected from the United States, Italy and Spain covered acute and convalescent phases. The cDNA or gDNA used as material had been derived from T cells, B-cell-depleted T cells, or PBMCs.

How the authors handled the data: Reference gene primer amplification gave estimated nucleated cell counts. Assay used: immunoSEQ multiplex PCR; TCRdb lists only in-frame clones, some missing. V, J and clone size are taken as reported in that table, and D and trimming were inferred from the DNA itself. The data hold some 250,000 clones, with 80% to 85% observed a single time. This receptor was identified in a woman aged 55-75 years with active or convalescent COVID-19. The chain uses TRBV5-6 and TRBJ2-1; D not resolved. Sequences were obtained from peripheral blood. In DNA form, the CDR3 reads TGTGCCAGCAGCTTAAGACTCGACTCCTACAATGAGCAGTTCTTC. The encoded protein is CASSLRLDSYNEQFF.